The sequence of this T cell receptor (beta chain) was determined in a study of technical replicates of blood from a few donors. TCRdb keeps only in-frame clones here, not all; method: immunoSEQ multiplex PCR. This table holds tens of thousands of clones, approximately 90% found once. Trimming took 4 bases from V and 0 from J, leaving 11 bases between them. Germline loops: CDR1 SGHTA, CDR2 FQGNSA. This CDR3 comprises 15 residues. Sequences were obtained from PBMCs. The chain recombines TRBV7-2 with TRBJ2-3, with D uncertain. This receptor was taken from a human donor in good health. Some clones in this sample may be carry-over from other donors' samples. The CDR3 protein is CASSSPRSSTDTQYF. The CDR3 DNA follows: TGTGCCAGCAGCTCCCCGCGGAGTAGCACAGATACGCAGTATTTT.